Shown below are 24 T cell receptor beta chains from a single sample sequenced in a study of long-term antiretroviral therapy in people with HIV. It was version v3.0 of the immunoSEQ assay that was run at survey level. Here immunoSEQ multiplex PCR was the method, and the copy in TCRdb shows in-frame clones only, minus some. The sample gives about 32,000 clones, over 75% of which show up once; approximately 4.7% is in the top ten. This sample comprised unsorted PBMCs, obtained about 3.4 years after starting antiretroviral therapy. The receptors come from a man aged 18 to 30 with HIV.

The chain recombines TRBV6-6 with TRBJ1-1, with unresolved D. Trimming shortened V by 3 bases and J by 1 base, and 9 bases separated the two germline ends. There are 14 residues in the CDR3. CDR1 and CDR2 from the germline V gene are MNHNY and SVGAGI (reference sequence). The CDR3 nucleotides are TGTGCCAGCAGTTATTATACCCAGAACACTGAAGCTTTCTTT. Encoded protein: CASSYYTQNTEAFF.

The chain combines TRBV9 with TRBJ2-7, with 11 bases lining up with TRBD2. The CDR3 runs to 16 residues. Germline trimming cut 3 bases from V and 4 bases from J; bases unmatched to any gene: 9. Germline V gene lookup returns CDR1 SGDLS and CDR2 YYNGEE. CDR3 bases: TGTGCCAGCAGCGCATTCCCGGGACTAGCGGCTTACGAGCAGTACTTC. Translating it yields CASSAFPGLAAYEQYF.

The chain has TRBV4-3 and TRBJ1-2, with D unresolved. The length of the CDR3 is 16 residues. V was cut by 2 bases and J by 0 bases, with 13 bases left in between. Germline loops: CDR1 LGHNA, CDR2 YSLEER. As DNA, the CDR3 is TGCGCCAGCAGCCAACAGCTACAAGGGACTAACTATGGCTACACCTTC. Translation gives CASSQQLQGTNYGYTF.

V is TRBV28 and J is TRBJ2-5; D is perhaps TRBD2 (5 bases). The V end lost 7 bases, the J end lost 5 bases, and 17 bases lay between the germline ends. The CDR3 has 14 amino acids. Germline V gives CDR1 MDHEN, CDR2 SYDVKM. CDR3 sequence reads: CASTRLTGSETQYF. The DNA for the CDR3 is TGTGCCAGCACCCGGCTGACTGGGAGCGAGACCCAGTACTTC.

This sequence joins TRBV6-1 and TRBJ2-7, with 7 bases identical to TRBD2. Germline V gene sequence: CDR1 MNHNS, CDR2 SASEGT. The CDR3 covers 16 residues. V lost 4 bases to trimming and J lost 0 bases; unmatched junction nucleotides: 9. In DNA, the CDR3 is TGTGCCAGCAGTGGGGGGGGGTACGTTAGCTCCTACGAGCAGTACTTC. This encodes CASSGGGYVSSYEQYF.

The V and J genes are TRBV6-5 and TRBJ1-1; D is perhaps TRBD1 (6 bases). Trimming removed 3 bases at V and 1 base at J, with 12 bases between. The CDR3 covers 15 residues. CDR1 and CDR2 (germline): MNHEY, SVGAGI. The CDR3 spells CASSYPGTKNTEAFF. CDR3 coding DNA: TGTGCCAGCAGTTATCCAGGGACAAAGAACACTGAAGCTTTCTTT.

As DNA, the CDR3 is TGTGCCAGCACATGGACTAGCGGACCCTACGAGCAGTACTTC. Protein: CASTWTSGPYEQYF. The chain employs TRBV2 and TRBJ2-7; the match to TRBD2 covers 10 bases. The CDR3 is 14 amino acids. Germline V gene lookup returns CDR1 SNHLY and CDR2 FYNNEI. The trim removed 7 bases at V and 2 bases at J, leaving 5 bases unmatched.

The chain combines TRBV6-5 with TRBJ1-2; D ambiguous. Trimming cost V 0 bases and J 8 bases, with 10 bases left between them. The germline CDR1 and CDR2 sequences are MNHEY and SVGAGI. The CDR3 loop spans 13 amino acids. CDR3 nucleotide sequence: TGTGCCAGCAGTTACTCAGGAGTTTCAGGCTACACCTTC. This codes for CASSYSGVSGYTF.

J is TRBJ2-1 and V is TRBV5-1; 10 bases line up with TRBD2. Germline V gene data show CDR1 as SGHRS and CDR2 as YFSETQ. V lost 2 bases, J lost 2 bases, and 1 base stayed unmatched. CDR3 length: 15 residues. The chain's CDR3 is CASSFLAGAYNEQFF. The DNA for the CDR3 is TGCGCCAGCAGCTTCCTAGCGGGAGCCTACAATGAGCAGTTCTTC.

V gene TRBV27 combines with J gene TRBJ1-1; TRBD1 agrees at 7 bases. The V segment lost 0 bases and the J segment 4 bases; nucleotides outside the gene matches: 5. Germline V gene data show CDR1 as MNHEY and CDR2 as SMNVEV (reference sequence). The CDR3 length is 15 residues. This CDR3 reads CASSLSPTGTTEAFF. CDR3 bases: TGTGCCAGCAGTTTATCGCCGACAGGGACCACTGAAGCTTTCTTT.

The V and J genes are TRBV27 and TRBJ2-7; D is ambiguous. This CDR3 is 13 amino acids long. Trimming left V 6 bases short and J 4 bases short, with 13 bases between. CDR1 MNHEY and CDR2 SMNVEV come from the germline V gene (reference sequence). The CDR3: CASSEAPWYEQYF. The DNA of the CDR3 is TGTGCCAGCAGCGAGGCTCCCTGGTACGAGCAGTACTTC.

V and J are TRBV5-1 and TRBJ2-7; D unresolved. The CDR3 runs to 14 residues. From germline, CDR1 is SGHRS and CDR2 YFSETQ. The germline V and J ends were trimmed by 0 bases and 1 base, with 8 bases remaining between them. This CDR3 is CASSLEGLSYEQYF. The DNA of the CDR3 is TGCGCCAGCAGCTTGGAAGGGTTATCCTACGAGCAGTACTTC.

V gene TRBV9 combines with J gene TRBJ1-2, with 7 bases identical to TRBD1. CDR3 length: 14 amino acids. Germline lookup yields CDR1 SGDLS and CDR2 YYNGEE. Trimming took 3 bases from V and 5 from J; bases not matched to a gene: 7. The DNA of the CDR3 is TGTGCCAGCAGCGAACTCGGGACAGCATATGGCTACACCTTC. Protein: CASSELGTAYGYTF.

The CDR3 sequence: CASSPGGFGSPLHF. CDR3 DNA: TGCGCCAGCAGCCCAGGGGGCTTCGGGTCACCCCTCCACTTT. The chain combines TRBV10-2 with TRBJ1-6, with 8 bases identical to TRBD1. V shed 6 bases and J 10 bases; nucleotides not matched to a gene: 8. CDR1 and CDR2 (germline): WSHSY, SAAADI. This CDR3 comprises 14 residues.

The CDR3 sequence is CASSLPGQGQETQYF. The CDR3 DNA follows: TGTGCCAGCAGCTTGCCGGGACAGGGGCAAGAGACCCAGTACTTC. The J gene is TRBJ2-5, the V gene TRBV5-4; TRBD1 aligns across 10 bases. The germline gives CDR1 SGHNT, CDR2 YYREEE (reference sequence). V dropped 1 base and J dropped 2; count of bases not matched to a gene: 2. This CDR3 contains 15 residues.

The chain carries TRBV5-6 and TRBJ1-2; unclear D gene. This CDR3 has 12 residues. Per the germline V gene, CDR1 is SGHDT and CDR2 is YYEEEE. V was cut by 3 bases and J by 6 bases, with 9 bases left in between. The CDR3 nucleotides read TGTGCCAGCAGCTCCGGGAAGGATGGCTACACCTTC. The encoded protein is CASSSGKDGYTF.

This chain uses TRBV9 with TRBJ1-3, with unresolved D. The CDR3 length is 16 residues. The V gene lost 2 bases and the J gene lost 0 bases, with 12 bases spanning the gap. The germline gives CDR1 SGDLS, CDR2 YYNGEE. CDR3 loop: CASSVSIWGSGNTIYF. CDR3 DNA: TGTGCCAGCAGCGTGTCGATCTGGGGCTCTGGAAACACCATATATTTT.

This clone is labeled medium-sized. The chain has TRBV6-1 and TRBJ2-2, with a tentative D call TRBD1 (6 bases). CDR1 and CDR2 from the germline V gene are MNHNS and SASEGT. The CDR3 is 15 amino acids. V was clipped by 5 bases and J by 4 bases, with 14 bases between them. The CDR3 spells CASSRQALGTGELFF. CDR3 in DNA: TGTGCCAGCAGTCGACAGGCCTTGGGCACCGGGGAGCTGTTTTTT.

In its sample, this clone was seen a few times. This chain joins TRBV27 and TRBJ2-7; 7 bases are a match to TRBD2. CDR3 length equals 16 residues. Unmatched junction bases numbered 10, after V lost 5 bases and J lost 0 bases. Per germline, CDR1 MNHEY and CDR2 SMNVEV (reference sequence). In DNA form, the CDR3 reads TGTGCCAGCAGTCCCCTCGGGGAGGGGAGCTCCTACGAGCAGTACTTC. This encodes CASSPLGEGSSYEQYF.

The chain couples TRBV4-1 to TRBJ2-3; D gene uncertain. The germline V gene has CDR1 MGHRA and CDR2 YSYEKL. There are 16 residues in the CDR3. Trimming stripped 4 bases from V and 3 bases from J, with 17 bases between. The CDR3 DNA sequence: TGCGCCAGCAGCCCGACAAAGAGAGGAACGACAGATACGCAGTATTTT. Amino acids: CASSPTKRGTTDTQYF.

The CDR3, as DNA: TGTGCCAGCAGCTTAGGAGGAGGGAGGAACACTGAAGCTTTCTTT. Its translation: CASSLGGGRNTEAFF. V and J are TRBV7-9 and TRBJ1-1; D is unresolved. V lost 1 base to trimming and J lost 1 base, with 10 bases between them. Germline CDR1 reads SEHNR; CDR2 reads FQNEAQ (reference sequence). This CDR3 spans 15 amino acids.

The V gene is TRBV10-3, the J gene TRBJ2-3, with 9 bases fitting TRBD1. V trimming: 7 bases; J trimming: 2 bases; junction bases outside the gene matches: 4. Germline V gene lookup returns CDR1 ENHRY and CDR2 SYGVKD. The CDR3 runs to 14 residues. In DNA form, the CDR3 reads TGTGCCATCACCAGGACAGGGGACACAGATACGCAGTATTTT. It yields the protein CAITRTGDTDTQYF.

The chain is built from TRBV10-3 and TRBJ1-2; D might be TRBD1 (5 bases). Per the germline V gene, CDR1 is ENHRY and CDR2 is SYGVKD. The CDR3 sequence is 16 residues long. The V and J ends lost 0 bases and 0 bases respectively, with 11 bases between them. The CDR3 is CAISESRGAANYGYTF. The CDR3, as DNA: TGTGCCATCAGTGAGTCAAGAGGGGCCGCTAACTATGGCTACACCTTC.

The chain combines TRBV28 with TRBJ2-7, with 12 bases fitting TRBD2. The germline CDR1 and CDR2 sequences are MDHEN and SYDVKM. After removal of 5 bases from V and 5 bases from J, the junction contained 13 bases not matched to a gene. This CDR3 comprises 17 residues. The CDR3 coding sequence is TGTGCCAGCAGTCCAACAGAAGGACTAGCGGGATTCCACGAGCAGTACTTC. Its translation is CASSPTEGLAGFHEQYF.